The T cell receptor (beta chain) under discussion was sequenced for a study of T cells in localized non-small cell lung cancer. V lost 4 bases and J 0 bases, leaving 12 bases between the germline ends. This CDR3 contains 15 residues. Germline V gives CDR1 SGHNT, CDR2 YENEEA. The assay was immunoSEQ multiplex PCR, and TCRdb's table has in-frame clones only and misses some. The repertoire holds around 1,800 clones, with under 25% as singletons. This clone turned up a few times. The chain links TRBV11-3 to TRBJ1-1, with a weak D call TRBD1 (5 bases). The sequencing used normal lung tissue next to the tumor, collected before any cancer treatment. This receptor was obtained from a man between 40 and 75 years old with stage I lung adenocarcinoma. CDR3 in DNA: TGTGCCAGCAGCTCACGACAGACTTTGAACACTGAAGCTTTCTTT. Amino acids: CASSSRQTLNTEAFF.